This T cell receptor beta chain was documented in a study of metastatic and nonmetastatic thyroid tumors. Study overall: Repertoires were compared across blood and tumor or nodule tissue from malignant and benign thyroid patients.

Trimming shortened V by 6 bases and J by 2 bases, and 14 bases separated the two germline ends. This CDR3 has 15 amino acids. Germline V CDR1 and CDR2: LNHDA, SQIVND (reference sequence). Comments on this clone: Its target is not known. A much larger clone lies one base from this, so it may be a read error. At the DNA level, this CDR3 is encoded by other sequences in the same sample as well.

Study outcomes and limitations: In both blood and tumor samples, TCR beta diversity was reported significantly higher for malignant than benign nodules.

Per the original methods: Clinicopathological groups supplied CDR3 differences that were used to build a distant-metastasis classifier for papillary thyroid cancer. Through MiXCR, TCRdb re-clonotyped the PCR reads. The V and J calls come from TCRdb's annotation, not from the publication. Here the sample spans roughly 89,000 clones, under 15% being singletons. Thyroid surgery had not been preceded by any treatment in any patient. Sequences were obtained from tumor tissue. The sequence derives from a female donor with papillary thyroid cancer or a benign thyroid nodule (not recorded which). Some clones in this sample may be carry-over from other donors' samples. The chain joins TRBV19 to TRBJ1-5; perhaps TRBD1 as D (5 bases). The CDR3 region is CASRAGGMGNQPQHF. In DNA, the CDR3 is TGTGCCAGTAGGGCTGGGGGGATGGGCAATCAGCCCCAGCATTTT. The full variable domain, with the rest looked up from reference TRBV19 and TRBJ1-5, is DGGITQSPKYLFRKEGQNVTLSCEQNLNHDAMYWYRQDPGQGLRLIYYSQIVNDFQKGDIAEGYSVSREKKESFPLTVTSAQKNPTAFYLCASRAGGMGNQPQHFGDGTRLSIL.